This note documents a single TCR beta chain sequence. Its antigen is unidentified. Mismatch with germline at one junction end may stem from a read error. Amplified regions were TCR beta CDR3 sequences from RNA transcripts. The HTBI set primed first-round TCR CDR3 RT-PCR. Each CDR3 protein gets one entry after TCRdb re-called the multiplex PCR reads with MiXCR. The sample yields about 590,000 distinct CDR3 sequences, around 16% seen once. The source of the sample is a study of T cells in Graves' hyperthyroidism and ophthalmopathy. Patients counted as stable if ophthalmopathy did not develop within 18 months. Patients aged 18 to 65 with hyperthyroidism were newly diagnosed, with duration under 2 months. The PBMCs were sourced from fresh peripheral blood (more than 8.5 ml). Study-wide results and caveats: Most clonotypes that expanded in the thyroid above 0.001 also showed up in blood.

This CDR3 spans 13 amino acids. CDR1 SGHRS and CDR2 YFSETQ come from the germline V gene. This sequence originates from a woman aged 25 to 39 with Graves' hyperthyroidism. This chain joins TRBV5-1 and TRBJ1-1, with D perhaps TRBD1 (5 bases). The specimen was blood. The CDR3 DNA sequence: TGCGCCAGCGGCTTAAGGGGTACCACTGAAGCTTTCTTT. Translation: CASGLRGTTEAFF.